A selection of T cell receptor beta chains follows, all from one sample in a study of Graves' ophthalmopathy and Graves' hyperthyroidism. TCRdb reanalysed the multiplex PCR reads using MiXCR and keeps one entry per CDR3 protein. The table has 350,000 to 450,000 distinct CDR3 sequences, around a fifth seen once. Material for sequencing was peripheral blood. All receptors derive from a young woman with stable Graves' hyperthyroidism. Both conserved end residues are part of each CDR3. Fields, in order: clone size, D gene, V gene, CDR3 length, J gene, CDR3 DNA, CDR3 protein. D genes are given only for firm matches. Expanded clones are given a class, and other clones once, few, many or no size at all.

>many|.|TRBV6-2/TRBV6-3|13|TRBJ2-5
TGTGCCAGCAGGACTACCCGTATAGAGACCCAGTACTTC
CASRTTRIETQYF
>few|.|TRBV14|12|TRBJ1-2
TGTGCCAGCAGCGGAAACCAGGGGGGCTACACCTTC
CASSGNQGGYTF
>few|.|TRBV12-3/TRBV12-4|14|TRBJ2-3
TGTGCCAGCAGTCCCCCCCTCGGGGCAGATACGCAGTATTTT
CASSPPLGADTQYF
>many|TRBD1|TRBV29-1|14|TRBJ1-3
TGCAGCGTGGAGACAGGGGGGAGAGGAAACACCATATATTTT
CSVETGGRGNTIYF
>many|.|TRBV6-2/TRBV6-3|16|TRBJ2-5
TGTGCCAGCAGTTCCTCTTCGTTGATGGGGTTGGGGACCCAGTACTTC
CASSSSSLMGLGTQYF
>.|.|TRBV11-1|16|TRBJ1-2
TGTGCCAGCAGACCGGGGACTGCCTCTCTGAAAAATGGCTACACCTTC
CASRPGTASLKNGYTF
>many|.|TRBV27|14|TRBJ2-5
TGTGCCAGCAGTTTATCCACAGGGCCGGAGACCCAGTACTTC
CASSLSTGPETQYF
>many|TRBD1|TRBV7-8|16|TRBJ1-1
TGTGCCAGCAGCTTGCCGGGACAGGGGTCGAACACTGAAGCTTTCTTT
CASSLPGQGSNTEAFF
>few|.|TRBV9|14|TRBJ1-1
TGTGCCAGCAATCCTAGAGGGTGGAGAACTGAAGCTTTCTTT
CASNPRGWRTEAFF
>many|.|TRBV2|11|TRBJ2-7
TGTGCCAGCAAGGGCTCCGACGAGCAGTACTTC
CASKGSDEQYF
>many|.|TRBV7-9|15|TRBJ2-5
TGTGCCAGCAGCTTACTGGCCGGCGAACAAGAGACCCAGTACTTC
CASSLLAGEQETQYF
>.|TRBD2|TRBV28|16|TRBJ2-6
TGTGCCAGCAGTTTGGGGGACTACTCTGGGGCCAACGTCCTGACTTTC
CASSLGDYSGANVLTF
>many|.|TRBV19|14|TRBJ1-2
TGTGCCAGTAGTATCCCCCCCGGGACGGGAGGCTACACCTTC
CASSIPPGTGGYTF
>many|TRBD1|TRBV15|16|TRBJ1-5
TGTGCCACCAGCGGCAGGACAGGGACTAGCAATCAGCCCCAGCATTTT
CATSGRTGTSNQPQHF
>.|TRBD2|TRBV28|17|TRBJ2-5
TGTGCCAACAGTCACCACACAAGCGGGGGGGGTGTAGAGACCCAGTACTTC
CANSHHTSGGGVETQYF
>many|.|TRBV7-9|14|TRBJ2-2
TGTGCCAGCAGCCCTCCACAGGGAATCGGGGAGCTGTTTTTT
CASSPPQGIGELFF
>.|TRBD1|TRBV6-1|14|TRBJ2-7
TGTGCCAGCAGTGTGTGGCAGGGGGCCGACGAGCAGTACTTC
CASSVWQGADEQYF
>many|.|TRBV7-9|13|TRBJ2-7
TGTGCCAGCAGCTTGCGGCAGGGCGGAGAGCAGTACTTC
CASSLRQGGEQYF
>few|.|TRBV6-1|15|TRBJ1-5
TGTGCCAGCAGTGGATTACATTTTAGCAATCAGCCCCAGCATTTT
CASSGLHFSNQPQHF
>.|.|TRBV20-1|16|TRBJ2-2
TGCAGTGCTCCGAGACCCGGGACCGGCAACACCGGGGAGCTGTGTTTT
CSAPRPGTGNTGELCF
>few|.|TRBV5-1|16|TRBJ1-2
TGCGCCAGCAGCTCCCCACGTCGGGATGGGGGGTATGGCTACACCTTC
CASSSPRRDGGYGYTF
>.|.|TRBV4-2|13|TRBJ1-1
TGTGCCAGCAGCCAAGATAGTGGAACAATGGCTTTCTTT
CASSQDSGTMAFF
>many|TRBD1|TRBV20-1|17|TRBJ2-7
TGCAGTGCTAGAGATGATGGGGCGACAGGGGGCCCCTACGAGCAGTACTTC
CSARDDGATGGPYEQYF
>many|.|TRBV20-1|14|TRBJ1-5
TGCAGTGCTATGGCGGGTTATAGCAATCAGCCCCAGCATTTT
CSAMAGYSNQPQHF
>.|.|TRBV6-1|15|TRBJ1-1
TGTGCCAGCAGTGAGGCAGGGGTCTTTGGGACTGAAGCTTTCTTT
CASSEAGVFGTEAFF
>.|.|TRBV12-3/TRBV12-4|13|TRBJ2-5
TGTGCCAGCAGCCGGGACACCCCCGAGACCCAGTACTTC
CASSRDTPETQYF
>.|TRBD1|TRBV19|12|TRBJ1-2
TGTGCCTCAAAGGGGGCAGTTTATGGCTACACCTTC
CASKGAVYGYTF
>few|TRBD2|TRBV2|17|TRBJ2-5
TGTGCCAGCAGTGAAGGGACTAGCGGAGGGTTCCAAGAGACCCAGTACTTC
CASSEGTSGGFQETQYF
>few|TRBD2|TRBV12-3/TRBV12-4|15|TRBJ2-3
TGTGCCAGCAGTCGAGGACTAGCGGACACAGATACGCAGTATTTT
CASSRGLADTDTQYF
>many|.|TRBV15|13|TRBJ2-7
TGTGCCACCAGCAGAGATCTGGAATACGAGCAGTACTTC
CATSRDLEYEQYF
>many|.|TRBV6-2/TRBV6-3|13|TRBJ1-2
TGTGCCAGCAGACGGACAGCTAACTATGGCTACACCTTC
CASRRTANYGYTF
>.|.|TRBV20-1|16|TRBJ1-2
TGCAGTGCTAGAGAGAGCGGGGCCCCAGCTAACTATGGCTACACCTTC
CSARESGAPANYGYTF
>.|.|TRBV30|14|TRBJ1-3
TGTGCCTGGACTCTCGCCGGCTCTGGAAACACCATATATTTT
CAWTLAGSGNTIYF
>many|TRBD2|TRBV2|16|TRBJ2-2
TGTGCCAGCACCAAACTAGCGGGAGGGAACACCGGGGAGCTGTTTTTT
CASTKLAGGNTGELFF
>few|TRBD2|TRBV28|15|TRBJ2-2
TGTGCCAGCAGAGTGGGGGACTATCACACCGGGGAGCTGTTTTTT
CASRVGDYHTGELFF